This section outlines one TCR beta chain sequence together with its context. Its antigen is not yet known. No clone much larger than this one lies a single base away; base qualities are absent. The data are from a study of T cell repertoires in cytomegalovirus infection (dated by TCRdb to the late 2010s). Context from the whole study: Alongside well-studied HLA-B-restricted epitopes, the peptide stimulations were aimed at recently identified HLA-C-restricted CMV epitopes, whose presentation resists viral immunomodulation. Donor HLA type was relevant to the analysis, because carriage of CMV infection together with the matching HLA type was indicated by public TCR beta signatures.

Study-wide findings and limitations: The ex vivo response was dominated by HLA-C-restricted CMV-specific TCR beta clonotypes, and the single most frequent clonotype in two of eight donors was supplied by these HLA-C-restricted clonotypes. In both this cohort and an independent roughly 350-donor cohort, the cumulative frequency of public TCR beta family members distinguished carriers of CMV infection plus the relevant HLA type.

Trimming takes 0 bases from V and 10 bases from J, and the germline ends sit 7 bases apart. The CDR3, from cysteine to phenylalanine, totals 13 residues. CDR3 DNA only is kept here, 39 bases in frame from base 1. Sequences SGHNT (CDR1) and YENEEA (CDR2) are obtained from the germline V gene. Sequencing instrument: Illumina HiSeq 1500. TCRdb handled the public reads itself, with Q25 trimming in fastp and clone calling in MiXCR, and kept productive beta chains. When rows share a CDR3 protein, they turn into one entry using the most common DNA and genes. The table for this sample lists around 770,000 distinct CDR3 sequences; 29% of them were counted only once. The ten largest clones take up around 12% of the sample. The treatment or condition label of this sample denotes: in vitro stimulation with specific CMV peptide epitopes to enrich CMV-specific T cells.

The chain employs TRBV11-3 and TRBJ1-6, with the D gene uncertain. Sequencing was performed on cultured CD8+ T cells from PBMCs, taken from culture after CMV antigen stimulation. This TCR was recovered from a human donor in good health (CMV status not recorded). Some clones in this sample may be carry-over from other donors' samples. The nucleotide sequence reads as follows: TGTGCCAGCAGCTTAGATACGGCCTCACCCCTCCACTTT. Its coded protein is CASSLDTASPLHF.